This TCR beta chain derives from a study of identifying expanded T cells in peripheral blood (dated 2019 in TCRdb). Background on the whole study: Technical replicates were generated by sequencing separate aliquots of the same genomic DNA pool, with four replicates compared pairwise. General conclusions and limits of the study: The authors expected that over much longer intervals, such as months to years, biological variance in healthy repertoires might increase even further. Variance in clone template counts between approximately 2-week samples significantly increased with total template count across all healthy donors. The beta-binomial model significantly reduced the number of clones called differentially abundant and the false-positive rate across all healthy-donor time intervals. The binomial model flagged 0.9 to 1.5 differentially abundant clones between technical replicates but 15 to 17 over about 2 weeks and 19 to 20 over around four weeks.

The CDR3 starts with the cysteine, ends with the phenylalanine, and has 13 residues. The read is trimmed to its CDR3 DNA, 39 bases read in frame from base 1. From a lookup of the germline V gene, CDR1 and CDR2 are MGHDK and SYGVNS. V loses 1 base, J loses 8 bases, and the germline ends lie 11 bases apart. TCRbeta CDR3 regions were profiled with the immunoSEQ Assay using bias-controlled multiplex PCR amplification of genomic DNA. As for how the authors treated the data: The absolute abundance of each unique TCRbeta CDR3 region was quantified after sequences were collapsed and filtered. Differential abundance was tested with two models: a binomial (Fisher-equivalent) model and a beta-binomial model that adds time-dependent variance fitted from healthy donors. Any clone with fewer than 5 combined templates was excluded, and a clone was called differentially abundant if its Benjamini-Hochberg FDR was below 0.01. Using the form v = (b*log(k)+a)^2, the beta-binomial variance was modeled as a function of the total template count across the two samples. Imported from immuneACCESS, the table was reduced by TCRdb to in-frame sequences with V and J called. These copies leave out some clones; in studies compared against another copy, an unresolved V gene accounts for under half, and the cause of the remainder is not known. Clonal size and the V and J genes are those of that table, whereas D and trimming came from the DNA. The sample table records 50,000 to 60,000 clones; roughly 80% of these occur just once. The top ten clones comprise about 15% of the sample.

During the collection period, no immune events, such as infections, were documented for the healthy donors. To calibrate time-dependent variance in a beta-binomial model of T-cell clone differential abundance, blood repertoires from healthy donors were used as a training cohort. The training cohort comprised approximately ten healthy donors, 3 female and 7 male. The donors were between roughly 29 and 70 years old, with an average age of 43 years. Whole blood was collected from each healthy donor at three time points spaced two weeks apart and obtained from a commercial supplier. For immunosequencing, genomic DNA was extracted from unsorted whole blood. In regard to this clone: Its antigen is still unknown. Within one base of it there is no much larger clone, and no base qualities were kept.

The rearranged chain carries TRBV25-1 and TRBJ1-2, with a weak D call of TRBD1 (5 bases match). The sequenced sample consisted of blood. The clonotype originates from a person aged 18 to 75 in good health. The base sequence is TGTGCCAGCAGTGAATCCCCCCCAGGGGGCTACACCTTC. Translation gives CASSESPPGGYTF.